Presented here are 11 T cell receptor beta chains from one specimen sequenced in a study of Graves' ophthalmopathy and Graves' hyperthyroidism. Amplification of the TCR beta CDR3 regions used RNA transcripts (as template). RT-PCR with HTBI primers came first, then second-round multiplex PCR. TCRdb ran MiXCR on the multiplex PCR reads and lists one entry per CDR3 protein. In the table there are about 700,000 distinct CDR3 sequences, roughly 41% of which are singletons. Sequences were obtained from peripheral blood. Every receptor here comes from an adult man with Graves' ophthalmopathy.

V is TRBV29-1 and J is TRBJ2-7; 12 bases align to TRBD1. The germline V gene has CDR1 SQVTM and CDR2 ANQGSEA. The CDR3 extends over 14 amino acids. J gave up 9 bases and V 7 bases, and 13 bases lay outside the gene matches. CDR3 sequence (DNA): TGCAGCGCCTACCGGGACAGGGGGCTTGATACGCAGTACTTC. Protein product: CSAYRDRGLDTQYF.

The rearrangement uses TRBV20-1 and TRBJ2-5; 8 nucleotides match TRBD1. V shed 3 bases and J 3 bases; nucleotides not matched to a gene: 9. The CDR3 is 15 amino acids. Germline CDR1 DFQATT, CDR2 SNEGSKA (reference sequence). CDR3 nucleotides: TGCAGTGCTAGTTATACTCGGACAGGGAAAGAGACCCAGTACTTC. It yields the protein CSASYTRTGKETQYF.

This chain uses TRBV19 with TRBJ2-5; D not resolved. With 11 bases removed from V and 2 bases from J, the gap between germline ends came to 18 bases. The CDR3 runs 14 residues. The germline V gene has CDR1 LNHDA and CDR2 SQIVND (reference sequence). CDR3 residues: CAWGPGREQETQYF. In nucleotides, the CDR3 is TGTGCCTGGGGTCCAGGACGAGAACAAGAGACCCAGTACTTC.

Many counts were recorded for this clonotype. The CDR3 sequence: CASSYLGKDGYTF. In nucleotides, the CDR3 is TGTGCCAGCAGTTACCTGGGGAAGGATGGCTACACCTTC. The rearrangement uses TRBV6-5 and TRBJ1-2; no firm D call. Trimming took 2 bases from V and 6 from J, leaving 10 bases between them. Germline values: CDR1 MNHEY, CDR2 SVGAGI. The CDR3 is 13 residues long.

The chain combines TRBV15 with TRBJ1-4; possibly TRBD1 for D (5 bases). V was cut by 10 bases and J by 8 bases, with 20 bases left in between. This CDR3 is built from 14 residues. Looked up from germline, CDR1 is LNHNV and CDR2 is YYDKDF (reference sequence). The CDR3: CASRSLGGYEKLFF. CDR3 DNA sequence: TGTGCCAGCAGGTCTTTGGGGGGATACGAAAAACTGTTTTTT.

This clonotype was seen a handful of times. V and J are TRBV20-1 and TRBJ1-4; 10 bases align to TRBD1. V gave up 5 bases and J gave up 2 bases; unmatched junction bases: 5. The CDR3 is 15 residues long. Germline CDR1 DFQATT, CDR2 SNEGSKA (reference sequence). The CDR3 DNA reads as TGCAGTGCTCAGGACAGGGGGATGACTAATGAAAAACTGTTTTTT. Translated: CSAQDRGMTNEKLFF.

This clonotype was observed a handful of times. In DNA, the CDR3 is TGTGCCAGCAGCTTAGAGGACAGGGGCGCCACCGGGGAGCTGTTTTTT. Translating it yields CASSLEDRGATGELFF. The V gene is TRBV25-1, the J gene TRBJ2-2; 9 bases are a match to TRBD1. Germline CDR1 MGHDK, CDR2 SYGVNS. The length of the CDR3 is 16 residues. With 6 bases clipped from V and 4 bases from J, the junction kept 9 bases outside the gene matches.

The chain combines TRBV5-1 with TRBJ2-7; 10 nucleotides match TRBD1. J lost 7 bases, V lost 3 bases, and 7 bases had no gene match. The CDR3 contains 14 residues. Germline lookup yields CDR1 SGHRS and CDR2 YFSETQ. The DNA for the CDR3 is TGCGCCAGCAGCTCGGGACAGGGGTTTTGGGAGCAGTACTTC. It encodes CASSSGQGFWEQYF.

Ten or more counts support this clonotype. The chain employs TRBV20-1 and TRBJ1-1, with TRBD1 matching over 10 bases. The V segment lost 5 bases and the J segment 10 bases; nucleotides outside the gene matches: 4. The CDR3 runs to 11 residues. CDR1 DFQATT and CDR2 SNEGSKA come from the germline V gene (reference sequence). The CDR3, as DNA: TGCAGTGCTGGGACAGGGGAAGTAGCTTTCTTT. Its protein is CSAGTGEVAFF.

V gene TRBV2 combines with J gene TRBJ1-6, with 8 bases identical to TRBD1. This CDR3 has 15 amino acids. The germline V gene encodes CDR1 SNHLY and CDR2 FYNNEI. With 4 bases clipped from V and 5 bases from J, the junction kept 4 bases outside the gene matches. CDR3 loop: CASSVETGDNSPLHF. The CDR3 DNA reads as TGTGCCAGCAGTGTAGAGACAGGGGATAATTCACCCCTCCACTTT.

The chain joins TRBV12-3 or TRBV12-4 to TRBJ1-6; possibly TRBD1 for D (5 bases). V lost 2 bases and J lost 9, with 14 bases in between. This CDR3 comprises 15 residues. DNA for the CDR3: TGTGCCAGCAGTTTATCAGGGAAGGCACTTTCACCCCTCCACTTT. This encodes CASSLSGKALSPLHF.